Below, one T cell receptor (beta chain) is given with its context. This clone was seen once. This receptor's antigen is unknown. No clone much larger than this one lies a single base away; base qualities are absent. The data are from a study of blood T cell repertoires in COVID-19 (dated by TCRdb to about 2020). For the wider study: Samples covering the acute and convalescent phases of COVID-19 were provided by collaborators in the United States, Italy and Spain. The sample metadata nearly always contained a de-identified subject ID, COVID-19 status, age in years and sex. The samples were drawn from the first 160 participants of the ongoing ImmuneRACE study and from some 1,300 subjects provided by 6 global collaborators. The material from the prospective study consisted of cDNA or gDNA derived from T cells, B-cell-depleted T cells, or PBMCs. A freely available public database, intended as a resource for researchers studying the immune response to SARS-CoV-2, is where the repertoires were released. Where available, HLA class I and class II types were obtained from metadata supplied by the sample provider rather than from assay-based typing. Subjects who had been exposed to COVID-19, were actively infected with it, or had recovered from it provided the deeply sampled blood TCRbeta repertoires that made up the dataset.

Overall study results and their limits: The quantity of clinical and demographic metadata differed by source and by participant and was supplied without curation.

TCRbeta CDR3 regions were amplified from genomic DNA by means of the immunoSEQ Assay, a bias-controlled multiplex PCR. The paper's processing steps were these. Nucleated cell counts per sample were estimated from amplification of reference gene primers within the assay. Sequence reads were collapsed and filtered to measure the absolute abundance of every unique TCRbeta CDR3 rearrangement. For each sample, productive Simpson clonality was calculated as the square root of Simpson's diversity index across productive rearrangements. Not all clones reach the TCRdb copy of this immuneACCESS table, which keeps in-frame sequences only. Checked studies attribute under half of the gap to unresolved V genes and leave the rest unexplained. That table supplies the V and J calls and clone size; D and trimming were determined from the DNA. In this sample the table shows around 120,000 clones, 75% to 90% of which occur a single time. The ten largest clones add up to about 34% of the sample.

Whole blood was collected in K2EDTA tubes by collaborating institutions according to the institutions' own protocols. Collaborator samples were shipped for TCRbeta analysis as frozen whole blood, isolated PBMCs, or DNA extracted from either sample type. The germline V gene encodes CDR1 SEHNR and CDR2 FQNEAQ (reference sequence). The CDR3 runs 14 amino acids, cysteine and phenylalanine included. Only the CDR3 DNA stays, 42 bases, in frame from base 1. From V the trimming removes 1 base and from J it removes 4 bases, while the gene matches leave 1 base of the junction unaccounted for. The sequenced sample was peripheral blood. The rearrangement combines TRBV7-9 with TRBJ1-1, with 9 bases matching TRBD1. This sequence originates from an elderly woman with acute or convalescent COVID-19. DNA sequence: TGTGCCAGCAGCTTAGAGACAGGGGGCACTGAAGCTTTCTTT. It translates as CASSLETGGTEAFF.